A single sample gave rise to the 17 T cell receptor beta chains below, sequenced in a study of monozygotic twins with inflammatory bowel disease. TCRdb re-called the 5' RACE reads, yielding one record per CDR3 amino acid sequence without DNA. The table for this sample gives more than 300,000 distinct CDR3 sequences. The sample comprised blood. Every receptor here comes from a human donor with ulcerative colitis or Crohn's disease, or a healthy co-twin of an affected twin (not recorded which).

This chain joins TRBV19 and TRBJ1-5. This CDR3 is 15 amino acids long. Germline V gene sequence: CDR1 LNHDA, CDR2 SQIVND (reference sequence). CDR3: CASSIQIISNQPQHF.

The V gene is TRBV10-3, the J gene TRBJ1-1; TCRdb designates TRBD1, a call that cannot be tested without DNA. CDR1 ENHRY and CDR2 SYGVKD come from the germline V gene. The CDR3 covers 13 residues. CDR3 loop: CAIRGGTGTEAFF.

This rearrangement joins TRBV5-5 to TRBJ2-5. The germline V gene has CDR1 SGHKS and CDR2 YYEKEE (reference sequence). The CDR3 covers 12 residues. The CDR3 sequence: CASSAQGETQYF.

The rearrangement uses TRBV6-2 or TRBV6-3 and TRBJ2-7; checking the TCRdb D call of TRBD2 is not possible without DNA. This CDR3 spans 16 amino acids. CDR1 and CDR2 (germline): MNHEY, SVGEGT. The CDR3 loop reads CASSPEGMGSSYEQYF.

The chain combines TRBV7-9 with TRBJ2-7; absent DNA, TCRdb's TRBD2 call cannot be checked. The CDR3 is 14 amino acids. Germline values: CDR1 SEHNR, CDR2 FQNEAQ (reference sequence). The CDR3 spells CASSLDGPYYEQYF.

The V gene is TRBV4-3, the J gene TRBJ2-7; no DNA is available, so the TRBD1 call from TCRdb remains unchecked. This CDR3 region has 14 residues. Per the germline V gene, CDR1 is LGHNA and CDR2 is YSLEER. CDR3: CASSQDPGVREQYF.

The rearrangement joins TRBV6-2 or TRBV6-3 to TRBJ1-6; the D gene TCRdb calls, TRBD1, cannot be checked with no DNA. CDR1 and CDR2 (germline): MNHEY, SVGEGT. The CDR3 runs to 17 residues. The CDR3: CASSYSSRRGRGSPLHF.

The V gene is TRBV29-1, the J gene TRBJ2-1; with no DNA, the TCRdb D assignment of TRBD1 cannot be verified. Germline assignment: CDR1 SQVTM and CDR2 ANQGSEA. This CDR3 spans 12 amino acids. CDR3 amino acids: CSASYAVDEQFF.

The chain couples TRBV9 to TRBJ2-2; lacking DNA, the TRBD2 call made by TCRdb goes unchecked. This CDR3 spans 14 amino acids. CDR1 is SGDLS, CDR2 YYNGEE, per germline. CDR3 amino acids: CASSVATSGGELFF.

The V and J genes are TRBV11-2 and TRBJ2-1; TCRdb outputs TRBD2, but without DNA this stays unchecked. The CDR3 consists of 15 residues. Germline CDR1 and CDR2: SGHAT and FQNNGV. The CDR3 reads CASSPSSGSYNEQFF.

The chain joins TRBV12-3 or TRBV12-4 to TRBJ2-4; TCRdb indicates TRBD1, and absent DNA this call remains unverified. The CDR3 runs 14 residues. This CDR3 is CASNLRGAKNIQYF.

This chain connects TRBV9 to TRBJ1-6; TCRdb outputs TRBD1, but without DNA this stays unchecked. Germline CDR1 SGDLS, CDR2 YYNGEE. The CDR3 has 17 residues. The chain's CDR3 is CASSVEWDRGRNSPLHF.

The CDR3 spells CASSGTGGDFGTEAFF. V and J are TRBV28 and TRBJ1-1; TCRdb indicates TRBD1, and absent DNA this call remains unverified. The V gene's germline CDR1 is MDHEN and CDR2 SYDVKM. There are 16 residues in the CDR3.

The V gene is TRBV19, the J gene TRBJ2-2; TCRdb outputs TRBD1, but without DNA this stays unchecked. CDR1 and CDR2 (germline): LNHDA, SQIVND (reference sequence). The CDR3 is 17 residues long. The CDR3 reads CASTLGRGRTNTGELFF.

The genes are TRBV7-9 and TRBJ1-2. The CDR3 covers 12 residues. Germline values: CDR1 SEHNR, CDR2 FQNEAQ (reference sequence). The CDR3 sequence: CASSQEDYGYTF.

This chain connects TRBV11-1 to TRBJ2-5; TCRdb picks TRBD1, but there is no DNA to check that call. Germline CDR1 and CDR2: SGHAT and FQDESV (reference sequence). CDR3 length: 20 amino acids. The CDR3: CASSSRGGETDYPDQETQYF.

V gene TRBV12-3 or TRBV12-4 combines with J gene TRBJ2-1; absent DNA, TCRdb's TRBD1 call cannot be checked. The length of the CDR3 is 15 residues. The CDR3 region is CASSSRGQGLYEQFF.